This paragraph reports one TCR beta chain. The antigen is undetermined. The sample is drawn from a study of shared clonotypes between healthy human individuals. CD45RO-negative cells were positively selected for CCR7, leaving out terminally differentiated effector memory CD45RA+ cells. Findings and limits, study-wide: An anticipated effect of sequencing depth on clonotype sharing among donors was recognized.

Sorted-subset replicate PCRs used 200 ng of genomic DNA. This amount corresponded to some 30,000 T cell genomes. The data were produced by immunoSEQ multiplex PCR, yet TCRdb's version contains in-frame clones alone and is incomplete. The sample consists of 600,000 or so clones, approximately 95% of them appearing once. In germline, CDR1 is MNHEY, CDR2 SVGAGI. The CDR3 extends over 14 amino acids. The V segment lost 8 bases and the J segment 7 bases; nucleotides outside the gene matches: 12. This sequence originates from a woman younger than 45 in good health. The material sequenced was naive CD8+ T cells sorted from blood. The chain employs TRBV6-5 and TRBJ1-1; 8 positions agree with TRBD1. The CDR3 spells CASANGDRGLEAFF. The CDR3 DNA reads TGTGCCAGCGCGAACGGAGACAGGGGCCTTGAAGCTTTCTTT.